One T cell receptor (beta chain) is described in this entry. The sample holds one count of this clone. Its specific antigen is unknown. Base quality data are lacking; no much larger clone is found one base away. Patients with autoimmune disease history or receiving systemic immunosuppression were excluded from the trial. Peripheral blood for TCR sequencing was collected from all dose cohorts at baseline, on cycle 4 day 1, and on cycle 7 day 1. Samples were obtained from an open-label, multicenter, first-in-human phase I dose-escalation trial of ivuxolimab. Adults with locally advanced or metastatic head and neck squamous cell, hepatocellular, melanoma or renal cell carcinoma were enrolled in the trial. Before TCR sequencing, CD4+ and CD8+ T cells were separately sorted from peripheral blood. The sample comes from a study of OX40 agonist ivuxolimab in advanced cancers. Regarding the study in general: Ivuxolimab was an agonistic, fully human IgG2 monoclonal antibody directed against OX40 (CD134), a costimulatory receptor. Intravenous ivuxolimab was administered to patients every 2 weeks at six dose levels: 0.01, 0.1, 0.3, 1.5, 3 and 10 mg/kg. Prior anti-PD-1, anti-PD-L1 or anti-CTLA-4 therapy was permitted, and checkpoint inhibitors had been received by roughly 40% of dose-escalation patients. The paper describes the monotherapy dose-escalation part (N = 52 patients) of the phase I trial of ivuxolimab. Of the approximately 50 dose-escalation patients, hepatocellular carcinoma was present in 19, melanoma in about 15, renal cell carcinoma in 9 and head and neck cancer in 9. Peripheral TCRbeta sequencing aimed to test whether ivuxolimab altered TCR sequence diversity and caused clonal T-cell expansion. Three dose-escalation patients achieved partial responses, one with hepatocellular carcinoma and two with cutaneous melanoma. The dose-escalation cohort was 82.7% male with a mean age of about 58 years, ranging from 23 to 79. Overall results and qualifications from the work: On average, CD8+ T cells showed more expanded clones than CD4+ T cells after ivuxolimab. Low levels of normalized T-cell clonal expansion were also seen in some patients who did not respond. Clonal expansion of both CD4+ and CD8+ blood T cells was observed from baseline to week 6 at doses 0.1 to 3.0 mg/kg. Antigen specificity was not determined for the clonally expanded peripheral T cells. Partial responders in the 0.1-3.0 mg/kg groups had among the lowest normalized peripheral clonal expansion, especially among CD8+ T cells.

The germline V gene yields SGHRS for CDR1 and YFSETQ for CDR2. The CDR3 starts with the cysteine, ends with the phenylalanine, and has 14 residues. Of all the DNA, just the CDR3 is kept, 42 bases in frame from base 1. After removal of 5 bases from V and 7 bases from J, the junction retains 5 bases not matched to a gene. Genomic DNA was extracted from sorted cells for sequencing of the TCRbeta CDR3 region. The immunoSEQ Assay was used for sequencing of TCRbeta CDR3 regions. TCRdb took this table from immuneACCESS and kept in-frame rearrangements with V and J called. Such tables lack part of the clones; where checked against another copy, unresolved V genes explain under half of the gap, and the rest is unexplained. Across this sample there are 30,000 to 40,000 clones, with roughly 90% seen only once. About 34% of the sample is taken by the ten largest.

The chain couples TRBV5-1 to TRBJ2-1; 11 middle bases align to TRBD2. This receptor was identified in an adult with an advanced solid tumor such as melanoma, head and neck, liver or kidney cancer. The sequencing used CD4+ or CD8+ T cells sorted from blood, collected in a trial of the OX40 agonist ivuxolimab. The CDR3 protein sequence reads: CASSLAGGRNEQFF. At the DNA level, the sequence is TGCGCCAGCAGTCTAGCGGGAGGTCGGAATGAGCAGTTCTTC. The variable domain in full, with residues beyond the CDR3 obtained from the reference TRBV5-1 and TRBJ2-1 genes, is KAGVTQTPRYLIKTRGQQVTLSCSPISGHRSVSWYQQTPGQGLQFLFEYFSETQRNKGNFPGRFSGRQFSNSRSEMNVSTLELGDSALYLCASSLAGGRNEQFFGPGTRLTVL.